This TCR beta chain originates from a study of CD8 T cells in ankylosing spondylitis. The TCR beta libraries were generated through quantitative 5'-RACE incorporating molecular barcodes. TCRdb recomputed calls from the 5' RACE reads with MiXCR, one row per CDR3 protein. This table has approximately 110,000 distinct CDR3 sequences, about 24% appearing once. Comment on this clonotype: The antigen is not known.

The length of the CDR3 is 20 residues. Trimming removed 2 bases from V and 0 bases from J; junction bases left unmatched: 14. Germline CDR1 is MNHEY and CDR2 is SVGEGT. Overall study results and limits: A TCR beta motif of 8 or 9 highly homologous variants appeared characteristic of ankylosing spondylitis blood. In ankylosing spondylitis patients, matched synovial fluid reportedly showed significant enrichment of disease-linked clones.

The sequence derives from a male donor with ankylosing spondylitis. The sample taken for sequencing was synovial fluid, either unsorted or a sorted T cell fraction (not recorded which). The gene calls are TRBV6-2 or TRBV6-3 and TRBJ2-7; 12 nucleotides match TRBD2. The CDR3 bases are TGTGCCAGCAGTTACCCCCTTTCTAGCGGGAGGGCCCCGAGCTCCTACGAGCAGTACTTC. Amino acid sequence: CASSYPLSSGRAPSSYEQYF.